A selection of T cell receptor beta chains follows, all from one sample in a study of T cell changes during pregnancy in multiple sclerosis. Method: immunoSEQ multiplex PCR; TCRdb's copy keeps in-frame clones and lacks some. The data contain 81,000 or so clones, approximately 91% of them seen just once; the ten biggest clones take up approximately 3.3%. Sequencing was performed on PBMCs, taken in the first trimester of pregnancy. The receptors come from a female donor in good health, serving as a control in a pregnancy study. Some clones in this sample may be carry-over from other donors' samples. The CDR3 runs from the conserved cysteine through the conserved F or W. D genes are given only for firm matches. Size tells how often a clone was seen (once, few, many) or the class of an expanded clone, and some rows leave it out.

cdr3_aa: CASSVEQGGRRGEQFF
cdr3_nt: TGTGCCAGCAGCGTAGAACAGGGCGGGAGACGAGGGGAGCAGTTCTTC
clone_size: .
j_call: TRBJ2-1
v_call: TRBV9
d_call: .

cdr3_aa: CASSIGLAGGRTGELFF
cdr3_nt: TGTGCCAGTAGTATAGGGCTAGCGGGAGGGCGGACCGGGGAGCTGTTTTTT
clone_size: .
j_call: TRBJ2-2
v_call: TRBV19
d_call: TRBD2

cdr3_aa: CASSSLVPGQGGHGYTF
cdr3_nt: TGTGCCAGCAGCTCCTTGGTCCCGGGACAGGGGGGTCATGGCTACACCTTC
clone_size: .
j_call: TRBJ1-2
v_call: TRBV7-8
d_call: TRBD1

cdr3_aa: CASSLGQGYSGEQYF
cdr3_nt: TGTGCCAGCAGCTTGGGACAGGGATACTCGGGCGAGCAGTACTTC
clone_size: .
j_call: TRBJ2-7
v_call: TRBV5-4
d_call: TRBD1

cdr3_aa: CASSQDMGQYVDTQYF
cdr3_nt: TGCGCCAGCAGCCAAGATATGGGACAGTACGTAGATACGCAGTATTTT
clone_size: .
j_call: TRBJ2-3
v_call: TRBV4-1
d_call: TRBD1

cdr3_aa: CASSLSQVDQPQHF
cdr3_nt: TGTGCCAGCAGTTTGAGTCAAGTCGATCAGCCCCAGCATTTT
clone_size: .
j_call: TRBJ1-5
v_call: TRBV27
d_call: .

cdr3_aa: CASKASVGDTPGWAFF
cdr3_nt: TGTGCCAGCAAGGCCTCAGTCGGTGACACCCCAGGATGGGCTTTCTTT
clone_size: few
j_call: TRBJ1-1
v_call: TRBV2
d_call: .

cdr3_aa: CASSSLETGGNNSPLHF
cdr3_nt: TGTGCCAGCAGTTCACTTGAGACAGGGGGGAATAATTCACCCCTCCACTTT
clone_size: .
j_call: TRBJ1-6
v_call: TRBV28
d_call: TRBD1

cdr3_aa: CASSWDSNTEAFF
cdr3_nt: TGTGCCAGCAGCTGGGACAGTAACACTGAAGCTTTCTTT
clone_size: .
j_call: TRBJ1-1
v_call: TRBV5-5
d_call: TRBD1

cdr3_aa: CASSAGHSNQPQHF
cdr3_nt: TGTGCCAGCAGCGCAGGGCATAGCAATCAGCCCCAGCATTTT
clone_size: .
j_call: TRBJ1-5
v_call: TRBV9
d_call: .

cdr3_aa: CASSWDTYNEQFF
cdr3_nt: TGTGCCAGCAGCTGGGACACTTACAATGAGCAGTTCTTC
clone_size: .
j_call: TRBJ2-1
v_call: TRBV7-6
d_call: .

cdr3_aa: CASSTIKGQRRYGYTF
cdr3_nt: TGTGCCAGCAGCACAATAAAAGGACAGAGGAGGTATGGCTACACCTTC
clone_size: .
j_call: TRBJ1-2
v_call: TRBV9
d_call: .

cdr3_aa: CASSPTGGTEAFF
cdr3_nt: TGTGCCAGCTCGCCAACAGGGGGCACTGAAGCTTTCTTT
clone_size: .
j_call: TRBJ1-1
v_call: TRBV18
d_call: TRBD1

cdr3_aa: CASSPQQGANEKLFF
cdr3_nt: TGCGCCAGCAGCCCACAGCAGGGGGCCAATGAAAAACTGTTTTTT
clone_size: .
j_call: TRBJ1-4
v_call: TRBV5-1
d_call: TRBD1

cdr3_aa: CASSLLSSSYEQYF
cdr3_nt: TGTGCCAGCAGTTTATTGTCCAGCTCCTACGAGCAGTACTTC
clone_size: .
j_call: TRBJ2-7
v_call: TRBV28
d_call: .

cdr3_aa: CAGGRTSNYGYTF
cdr3_nt: TGTGCTGGGGGCAGAACCTCTAACTATGGCTACACCTTC
clone_size: .
j_call: TRBJ1-2
v_call: TRBV30
d_call: .

cdr3_aa: CASSDGTGESPLHF
cdr3_nt: TGTGCCAGCAGTGACGGGACAGGGGAGTCACCCCTCCACTTT
clone_size: few
j_call: TRBJ1-6
v_call: TRBV6-4
d_call: TRBD1

cdr3_aa: CASSALKGVNTEAFF
cdr3_nt: TGCGCCAGCAGCGCATTGAAGGGGGTGAACACTGAAGCTTTCTTT
clone_size: .
j_call: TRBJ1-1
v_call: TRBV5-1
d_call: .

cdr3_aa: CASSLKGQGIGETQYF
cdr3_nt: TGTGCCAGCAGCTTAAAGGGTCAGGGGATAGGGGAGACCCAGTACTTC
clone_size: .
j_call: TRBJ2-5
v_call: TRBV13
d_call: .

cdr3_aa: CASSVGGDYEQYF
cdr3_nt: TGTGCCAGCAGCGTAGGGGGGGACTACGAGCAGTACTTC
clone_size: .
j_call: TRBJ2-7
v_call: TRBV9
d_call: .

cdr3_aa: CASSLGRGYNNEQFF
cdr3_nt: TGTGCCAGCAGCTTAGGAAGGGGGTACAACAATGAGCAGTTCTTC
clone_size: .
j_call: TRBJ2-1
v_call: TRBV7-9
d_call: .

cdr3_aa: CASSSGISGDTQYF
cdr3_nt: TGTGCCAGCAGCTCCGGGATTAGCGGAGATACGCAGTATTTT
clone_size: .
j_call: TRBJ2-3
v_call: TRBV5-4
d_call: .

cdr3_aa: CASSLLRDRQETQYF
cdr3_nt: TGCGCCAGCAGCTTGCTCCGGGACAGACAAGAGACCCAGTACTTC
clone_size: .
j_call: TRBJ2-5
v_call: TRBV5-1
d_call: TRBD1

cdr3_aa: CASTYLLGQAASYEQYF
cdr3_nt: TGTGCCAGCACCTACCTCCTAGGACAGGCCGCCTCCTACGAGCAGTACTTC
clone_size: .
j_call: TRBJ2-7
v_call: TRBV6-4
d_call: TRBD1

cdr3_aa: CAWSVGQGGEKLFF
cdr3_nt: TGTGCCTGGAGTGTCGGGCAGGGAGGAGAAAAACTGTTTTTT
clone_size: few
j_call: TRBJ1-4
v_call: TRBV30
d_call: .

cdr3_aa: CASSLSRGENTGELFF
cdr3_nt: TGTGCCAGCAGCTTAAGCCGGGGGGAGAACACCGGGGAGCTGTTTTTT
clone_size: .
j_call: TRBJ2-2
v_call: TRBV7-3
d_call: TRBD2

cdr3_aa: CASSPPGTYNEQFF
cdr3_nt: TGTGCCAGCAGTCCTCCCGGGACCTACAATGAGCAGTTCTTC
clone_size: .
j_call: TRBJ2-1
v_call: TRBV28
d_call: .

cdr3_aa: CATTGQIVNTEAFF
cdr3_nt: TGTGCCACTACGGGACAGATAGTGAACACTGAAGCTTTCTTT
clone_size: .
j_call: TRBJ1-1
v_call: TRBV6-1
d_call: TRBD1

cdr3_aa: CSGGQGKSYNEQFF
cdr3_nt: TGCAGCGGCGGACAGGGGAAATCCTACAATGAGCAGTTCTTC
clone_size: .
j_call: TRBJ2-1
v_call: TRBV29-1
d_call: TRBD1

cdr3_aa: CASSQEAASSYNEQFF
cdr3_nt: TGCGCCAGCAGCCAAGAAGCGGCGAGCTCCTACAATGAGCAGTTCTTC
clone_size: .
j_call: TRBJ2-1
v_call: TRBV4-1
d_call: .

cdr3_aa: CATSRGLAGQETQYF
cdr3_nt: TGTGCCACCAGCAGGGGACTAGCGGGACAAGAGACCCAGTACTTC
clone_size: .
j_call: TRBJ2-5
v_call: TRBV15
d_call: TRBD2

cdr3_aa: CASSLDTRDFREQFF
cdr3_nt: TGTGCCAGCAGCTTGGATACGAGGGACTTTCGCGAGCAGTTCTTC
clone_size: .
j_call: TRBJ2-1
v_call: TRBV5-4
d_call: .

cdr3_aa: CASSQSYGNTEAFF
cdr3_nt: TGCGCCAGCAGTCAATCTTACGGGAACACTGAAGCTTTCTTT
clone_size: .
j_call: TRBJ1-1
v_call: TRBV23-1
d_call: .

cdr3_aa: CASYRQGFSYEQYF
cdr3_nt: TGTGCCAGCTACAGACAGGGCTTCTCCTACGAGCAGTACTTC
clone_size: .
j_call: TRBJ2-7
v_call: TRBV6-5
d_call: TRBD1

cdr3_aa: CASSLLGPDSQGKTQYF
cdr3_nt: TGTGCCAGCAGCTTATTAGGTCCCGACTCCCAGGGGAAGACCCAGTACTTC
clone_size: .
j_call: TRBJ2-5
v_call: TRBV7-9
d_call: .

cdr3_aa: CASNGLANEQFF
cdr3_nt: TGTGCCAGCAATGGACTAGCGAATGAGCAGTTCTTC
clone_size: .
j_call: TRBJ2-1
v_call: TRBV28
d_call: TRBD2

cdr3_aa: CASSTYNEQFF
cdr3_nt: TGTGCCAGTAGCACTTACAATGAGCAGTTCTTC
clone_size: .
j_call: TRBJ2-1
v_call: TRBV19
d_call: .

cdr3_aa: CASSSYGFYEQYF
cdr3_nt: TGCGCCAGCAGCTCGTACGGGTTTTACGAGCAGTACTTC
clone_size: .
j_call: TRBJ2-7
v_call: TRBV5-1
d_call: .

cdr3_aa: CASSRFGQNYEQYF
cdr3_nt: TGTGCCAGTAGTAGGTTCGGACAGAACTACGAGCAGTACTTC
clone_size: .
j_call: TRBJ2-7
v_call: TRBV19
d_call: .

cdr3_aa: CASSDRGTMNTEAFF
cdr3_nt: TGCGCCAGCAGTGACCGGGGAACGATGAACACTGAAGCTTTCTTT
clone_size: .
j_call: TRBJ1-1
v_call: TRBV10-1
d_call: .

cdr3_aa: CASNNRDRGVEQYF
cdr3_nt: TGTGCCAGCAACAACCGGGACAGGGGAGTCGAGCAGTACTTC
clone_size: .
j_call: TRBJ2-7
v_call: TRBV2
d_call: TRBD1

cdr3_aa: CASSFGLATDTQYF
cdr3_nt: TGTGCCAGCAGCTTTGGACTAGCCACAGATACGCAGTATTTT
clone_size: .
j_call: TRBJ2-3
v_call: TRBV11-2
d_call: TRBD2

cdr3_aa: CASRGVPAFF
cdr3_nt: TGTGCCAGCAGAGGGGTCCCCGCTTTCTTT
clone_size: few
j_call: TRBJ1-1
v_call: TRBV6-5
d_call: .

cdr3_aa: CASSLAGLNGYTF
cdr3_nt: TGTGCCAGCAGCTTGGCAGGGCTTAATGGCTACACCTTC
clone_size: .
j_call: TRBJ1-2
v_call: TRBV5-4
d_call: .

cdr3_aa: CASSPRGEGEKLFF
cdr3_nt: TGTGCCAGCAGTCCCCGGGGAGAGGGTGAAAAACTGTTTTTT
clone_size: .
j_call: TRBJ1-4
v_call: TRBV6-1
d_call: .

cdr3_aa: CASSLTGTGGEAFF
cdr3_nt: TGTGCCAGCAGCTTAACAGGGACAGGGGGTGAAGCTTTCTTT
clone_size: .
j_call: TRBJ1-1
v_call: TRBV7-9
d_call: TRBD1

cdr3_aa: CASSEATVVGTEAFF
cdr3_nt: TGTGCCAGCAGTGAAGCCACAGTGGTAGGCACTGAAGCTTTCTTT
clone_size: .
j_call: TRBJ1-1
v_call: TRBV6-1
d_call: .

cdr3_aa: CASSLESVRNYNEQFF
cdr3_nt: TGTGCCAGCAGTTTAGAGTCCGTCCGAAATTACAATGAGCAGTTCTTC
clone_size: .
j_call: TRBJ2-1
v_call: TRBV28
d_call: .

cdr3_aa: CASSLLGQGIDEQFF
cdr3_nt: TGTGCCAGCAGCTTACTTGGTCAGGGTATCGATGAGCAGTTCTTC
clone_size: once
j_call: TRBJ2-1
v_call: TRBV7-6
d_call: .

cdr3_aa: CASSLDMSSYNEQFF
cdr3_nt: TGCGCCAGCAGCTTAGACATGAGCTCCTACAATGAGCAGTTCTTC
clone_size: .
j_call: TRBJ2-1
v_call: TRBV5-1
d_call: .

cdr3_aa: CASSVEAQGNNEQFF
cdr3_nt: TGTGCCAGCAGCGTAGAAGCACAGGGAAACAATGAGCAGTTCTTC
clone_size: .
j_call: TRBJ2-1
v_call: TRBV9
d_call: .

cdr3_aa: CASSQVTFRGARTEAFF
cdr3_nt: TGTGCCAGCAGCCAGGTAACGTTCAGGGGCGCTCGGACTGAAGCTTTCTTT
clone_size: once
j_call: TRBJ1-1
v_call: TRBV14
d_call: .

cdr3_aa: CASSYGTSGVNNEQFF
cdr3_nt: TGTGCCAGCAGCTACGGGACTAGCGGGGTAAACAATGAGCAGTTCTTC
clone_size: .
j_call: TRBJ2-1
v_call: TRBV5-6
d_call: TRBD2

cdr3_aa: CASSLKGASGSNEQFF
cdr3_nt: TGTGCCAGCAGCTTAAAGGGGGCTAGCGGGAGTAATGAGCAGTTCTTC
clone_size: .
j_call: TRBJ2-1
v_call: TRBV7-3
d_call: TRBD2

cdr3_aa: CASSQEAGIGLGYTF
cdr3_nt: TGCGCCAGCAGCCAAGAAGCGGGGATCGGGCTTGGCTACACCTTC
clone_size: .
j_call: TRBJ1-2
v_call: TRBV4-1
d_call: .

cdr3_aa: CASSSTGGFSGNTIYF
cdr3_nt: TGTGCCAGCAGCTCAACAGGGGGCTTCTCTGGAAACACCATATATTTT
clone_size: .
j_call: TRBJ1-3
v_call: TRBV7-2
d_call: TRBD1

cdr3_aa: CASSLRRTGGLYGYTF
cdr3_nt: TGTGCCAGCAGTTTACGTAGGACAGGGGGCCTCTATGGCTACACCTTC
clone_size: .
j_call: TRBJ1-2
v_call: TRBV28
d_call: TRBD1

cdr3_aa: CASSLAGINEKLFF
cdr3_nt: TGTGCCAGCAGCTTAGCCGGGATTAATGAAAAACTGTTTTTT
clone_size: .
j_call: TRBJ1-4
v_call: TRBV7-9
d_call: .

cdr3_aa: CAWSERGSYEQYF
cdr3_nt: TGTGCCTGGAGTGAAAGGGGCTCCTACGAGCAGTACTTC
clone_size: .
j_call: TRBJ2-7
v_call: TRBV30
d_call: .

cdr3_aa: CASSQRTDSNTGELFF
cdr3_nt: TGTGCCAGTAGTCAACGGACAGACTCGAACACCGGGGAGCTGTTTTTT
clone_size: .
j_call: TRBJ2-2
v_call: TRBV19
d_call: .